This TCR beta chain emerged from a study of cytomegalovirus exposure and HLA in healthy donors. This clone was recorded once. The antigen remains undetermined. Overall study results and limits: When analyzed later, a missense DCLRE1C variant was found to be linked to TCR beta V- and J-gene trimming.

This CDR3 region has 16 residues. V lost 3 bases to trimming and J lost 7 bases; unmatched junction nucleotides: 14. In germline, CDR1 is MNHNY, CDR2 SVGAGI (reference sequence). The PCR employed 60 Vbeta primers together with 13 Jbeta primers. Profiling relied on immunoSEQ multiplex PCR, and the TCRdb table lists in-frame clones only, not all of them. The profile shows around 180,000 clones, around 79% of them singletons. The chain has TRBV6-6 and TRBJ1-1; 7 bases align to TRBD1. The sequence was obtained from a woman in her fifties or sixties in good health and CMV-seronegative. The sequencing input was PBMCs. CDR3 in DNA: TGTGCCAGCAGTTATTCGTCCCCGGGACAGAAAATTGAAGCTTTCTTT. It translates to CASSYSSPGQKIEAFF.